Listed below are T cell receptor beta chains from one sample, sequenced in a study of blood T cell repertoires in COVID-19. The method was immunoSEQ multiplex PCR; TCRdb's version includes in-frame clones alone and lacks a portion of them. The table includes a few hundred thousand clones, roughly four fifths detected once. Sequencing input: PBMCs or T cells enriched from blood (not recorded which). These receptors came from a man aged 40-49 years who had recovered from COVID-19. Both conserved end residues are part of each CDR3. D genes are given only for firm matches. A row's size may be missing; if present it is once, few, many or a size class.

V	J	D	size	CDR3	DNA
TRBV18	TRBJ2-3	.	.	CASSSSDTQYF	TGTGCCAGCTCATCCTCAGATACGCAGTATTTT
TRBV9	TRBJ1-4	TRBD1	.	CASSAPGQGARDEKLFF	TGTGCCAGCAGCGCACCGGGACAGGGGGCTCGGGATGAAAAACTGTTTTTT
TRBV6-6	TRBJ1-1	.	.	CASSMTVMNTEAFF	TGTGCCAGCAGTATGACAGTCATGAACACTGAAGCTTTCTTT
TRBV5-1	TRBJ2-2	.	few	CASSRGEAGELFF	TGCGCCAGCAGCCGAGGGGAGGCCGGGGAGCTGTTTTTT
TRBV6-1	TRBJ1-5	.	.	CASSAGARVSNQPQHF	TGTGCCAGCAGTGCAGGGGCAAGGGTCAGCAATCAGCCCCAGCATTTT
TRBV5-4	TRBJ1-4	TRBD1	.	CASSLGTGEKLFF	TGTGCCAGCAGCTTAGGGACAGGCGAAAAACTGTTTTTT
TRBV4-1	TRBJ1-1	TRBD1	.	CASSQDLVAGGYTEAFF	TGCGCCAGCAGCCAAGACCTGGTGGCAGGGGGGTACACTGAAGCTTTCTTT
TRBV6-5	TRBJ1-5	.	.	CASSLQGGQPQHF	TGTGCCAGCAGTCTACAGGGCGGTCAGCCCCAGCATTTT
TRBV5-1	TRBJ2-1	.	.	CASSLGGGLNEQFF	TGCGCCAGCAGCTTGGGGGGAGGCCTCAATGAGCAGTTCTTC
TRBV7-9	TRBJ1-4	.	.	CASSLVTGQNEKLFF	TGTGCCAGCAGCTTAGTGACAGGACAAAATGAAAAACTGTTTTTT
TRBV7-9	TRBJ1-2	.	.	CASSKGLNYGYTF	TGTGCCAGCAGCAAAGGACTAAACTATGGCTACACCTTC
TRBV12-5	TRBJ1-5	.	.	CASGLQFGQSDQPQHF	TGTGCTAGTGGTTTGCAATTCGGACAGTCAGATCAGCCCCAGCATTTT
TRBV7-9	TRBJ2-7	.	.	CASSLEGGISYEQYF	TGTGCCAGCAGCTTAGAGGGGGGGATTTCCTACGAGCAGTACTTC
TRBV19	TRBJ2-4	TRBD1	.	CASTGTGGAGLAKNIQYF	TGTGCCAGTACCGGAACAGGGGGCGCGGGGCTGGCCAAAAACATTCAGTACTTC
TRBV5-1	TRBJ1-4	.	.	CASSLESGAHEKLFF	TGCGCCAGCAGCTTGGAATCAGGGGCTCATGAAAAACTGTTTTTT
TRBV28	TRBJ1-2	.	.	CASSSPGGRWGYTF	TGTGCCAGCAGTTCCCCGGGGGGGCGGTGGGGCTACACCTTC
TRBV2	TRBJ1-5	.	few	CASSRGGQPQHF	TGTGCCAGCAGTCGGGGGGGTCAGCCCCAGCATTTT